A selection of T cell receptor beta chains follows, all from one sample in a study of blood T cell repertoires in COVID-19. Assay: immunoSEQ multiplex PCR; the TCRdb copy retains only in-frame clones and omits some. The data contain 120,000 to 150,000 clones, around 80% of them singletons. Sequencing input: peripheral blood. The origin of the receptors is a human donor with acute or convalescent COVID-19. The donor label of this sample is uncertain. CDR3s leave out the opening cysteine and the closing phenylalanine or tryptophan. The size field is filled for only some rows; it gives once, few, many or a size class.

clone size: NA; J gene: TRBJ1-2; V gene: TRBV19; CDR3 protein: ASKYPRDISGYT
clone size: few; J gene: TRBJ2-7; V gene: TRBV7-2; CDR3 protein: ASNKNGGYEQY
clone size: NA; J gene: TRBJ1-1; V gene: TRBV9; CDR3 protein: ASSSRQGGHTEAF
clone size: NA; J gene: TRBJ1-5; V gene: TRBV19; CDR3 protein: ASSRTGGRNQPQH
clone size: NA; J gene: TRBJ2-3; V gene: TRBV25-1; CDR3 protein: ASSASTDTQY
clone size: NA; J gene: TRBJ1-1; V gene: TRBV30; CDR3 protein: AWSVERNTEAF
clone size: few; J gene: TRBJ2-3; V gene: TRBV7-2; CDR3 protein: ASSFVERTDTQY
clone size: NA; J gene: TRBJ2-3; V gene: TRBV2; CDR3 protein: ASSLKIAGGSSTDTQY
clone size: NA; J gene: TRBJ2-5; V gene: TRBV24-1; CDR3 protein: ATGDTQETQY
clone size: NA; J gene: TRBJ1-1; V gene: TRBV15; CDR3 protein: ATSNDRDTEAF
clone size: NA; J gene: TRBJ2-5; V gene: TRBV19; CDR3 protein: ASSRSQETQY
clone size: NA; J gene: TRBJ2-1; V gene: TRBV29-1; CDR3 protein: SVDGVGYEQF
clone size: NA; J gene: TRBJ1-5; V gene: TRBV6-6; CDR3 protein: ASSYGTGVDQPQH
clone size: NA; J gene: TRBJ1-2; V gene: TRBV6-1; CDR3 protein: ASSEGGRANYGYT
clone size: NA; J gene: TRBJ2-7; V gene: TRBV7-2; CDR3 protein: ASSFTSGTGFSYEQY
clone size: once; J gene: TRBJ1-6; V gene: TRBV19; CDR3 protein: ASSIEGQGGRPLH
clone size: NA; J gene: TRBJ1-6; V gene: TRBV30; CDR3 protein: AWSVTGQATYNSPLH
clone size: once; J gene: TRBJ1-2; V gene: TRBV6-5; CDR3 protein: ASRADRGLGYT
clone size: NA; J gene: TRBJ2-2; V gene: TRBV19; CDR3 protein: ASKAWGGDGELF
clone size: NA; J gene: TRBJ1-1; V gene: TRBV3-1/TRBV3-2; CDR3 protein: ASSQRSGNTEAF
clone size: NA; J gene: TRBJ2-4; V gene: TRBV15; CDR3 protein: ATSRSPDRDDIQY
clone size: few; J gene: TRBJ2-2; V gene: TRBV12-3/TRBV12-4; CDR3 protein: ASSLRTGGELF
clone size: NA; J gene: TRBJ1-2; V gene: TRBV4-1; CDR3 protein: ASSLPTSPRGGYT
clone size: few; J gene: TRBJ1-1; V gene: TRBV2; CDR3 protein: ASKFRQEVVGTEAF
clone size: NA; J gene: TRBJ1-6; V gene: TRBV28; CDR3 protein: ASSWRVSPFRGRNSPLH
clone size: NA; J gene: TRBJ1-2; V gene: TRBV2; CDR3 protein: ASSADSSSNYGYT
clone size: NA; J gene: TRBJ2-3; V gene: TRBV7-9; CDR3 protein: ASSTRLAGVPDTQY
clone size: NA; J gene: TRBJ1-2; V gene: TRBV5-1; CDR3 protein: ASSLDGGAYGYT
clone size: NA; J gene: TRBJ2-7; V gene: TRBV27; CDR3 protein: ASSLSGQLAPYEQY
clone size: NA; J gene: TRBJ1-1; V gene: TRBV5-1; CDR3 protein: ASSFRGQREAF
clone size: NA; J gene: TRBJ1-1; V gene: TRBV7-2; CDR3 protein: ASSFGFSMNTEAF
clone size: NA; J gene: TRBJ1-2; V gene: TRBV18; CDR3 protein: ASSPDRVNYGYT
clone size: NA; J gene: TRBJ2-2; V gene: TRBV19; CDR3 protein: ASSPRGEDTGELF
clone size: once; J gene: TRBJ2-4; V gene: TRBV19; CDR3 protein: ASRPDRGAGNIQY
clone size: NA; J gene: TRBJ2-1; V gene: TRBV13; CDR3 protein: ASSPEAGIYNEQF
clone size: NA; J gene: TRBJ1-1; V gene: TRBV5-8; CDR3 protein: ASSIPGLMNTEAF
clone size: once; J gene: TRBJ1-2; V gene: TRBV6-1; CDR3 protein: ASTLRGQGFLGYT
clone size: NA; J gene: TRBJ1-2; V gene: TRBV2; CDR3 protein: ASSVSGVDGYT